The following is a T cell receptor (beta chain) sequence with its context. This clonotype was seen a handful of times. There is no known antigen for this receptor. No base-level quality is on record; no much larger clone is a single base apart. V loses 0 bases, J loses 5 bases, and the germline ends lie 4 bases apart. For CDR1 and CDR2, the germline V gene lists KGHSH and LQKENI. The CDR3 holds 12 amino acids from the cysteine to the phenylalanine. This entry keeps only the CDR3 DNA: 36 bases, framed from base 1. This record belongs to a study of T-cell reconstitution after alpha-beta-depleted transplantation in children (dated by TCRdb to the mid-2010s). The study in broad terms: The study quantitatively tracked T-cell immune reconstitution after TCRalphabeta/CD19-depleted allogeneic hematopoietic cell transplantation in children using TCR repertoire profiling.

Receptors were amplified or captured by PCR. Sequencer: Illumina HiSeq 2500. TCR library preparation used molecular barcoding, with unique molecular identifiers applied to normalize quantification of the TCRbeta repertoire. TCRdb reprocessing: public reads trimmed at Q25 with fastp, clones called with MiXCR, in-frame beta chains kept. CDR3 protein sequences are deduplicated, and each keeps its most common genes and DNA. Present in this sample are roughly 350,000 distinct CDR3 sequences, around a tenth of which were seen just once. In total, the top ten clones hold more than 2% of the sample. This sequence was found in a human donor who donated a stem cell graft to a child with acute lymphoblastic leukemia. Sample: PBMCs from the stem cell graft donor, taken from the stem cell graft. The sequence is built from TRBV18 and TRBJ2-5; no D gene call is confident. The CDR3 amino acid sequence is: CASSPPAETQYF. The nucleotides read TGTGCCAGCTCACCACCGGCGGAGACCCAGTACTTC. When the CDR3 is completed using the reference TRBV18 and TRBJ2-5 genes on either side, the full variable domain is NAGVMQNPRHLVRRRGQEARLRCSPMKGHSHVYWYRQLPEEGLKFMVYLQKENIIDESGMPKERFSAEFPKEGPSILRIQQVVRGDSAAYFCASSPPAETQYFGPGTRLLVL.